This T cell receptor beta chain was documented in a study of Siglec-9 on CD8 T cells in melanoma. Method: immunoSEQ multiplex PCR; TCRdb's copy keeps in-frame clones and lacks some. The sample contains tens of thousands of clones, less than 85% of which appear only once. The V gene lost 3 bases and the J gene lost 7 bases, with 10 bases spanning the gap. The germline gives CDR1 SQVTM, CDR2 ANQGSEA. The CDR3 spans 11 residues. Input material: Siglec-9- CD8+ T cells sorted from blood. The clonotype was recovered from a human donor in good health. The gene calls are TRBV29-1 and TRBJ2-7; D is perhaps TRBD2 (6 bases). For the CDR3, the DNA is TGCAGCGTTGACCGGGACTCGGAGCAGTACTTC. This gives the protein CSVDRDSEQYF.